This TCR beta chain was retrieved from a study of T cell responses to AZD1222 COVID-19 vaccine. Comments on this clone: What it binds is unknown.

Investigators merged groups given second doses at roughly 4 or roughly 12 weeks. Study-level results: Baseline seropositives among AZD1222 recipients totaled only 5 or 6. Breadth and depth of Spike-specific TCRs rose after two AZD1222 doses.

The data were produced by immunoSEQ multiplex PCR, yet TCRdb's version contains in-frame clones alone and is incomplete. The sample includes over 85,000 clones, 70% to 85% seen only once; the top ten take 13% to 15%. The CDR3 sequence is 16 residues long. V lost 3 bases and J lost 2; bases outside the gene matches: 10. Looked up from germline, CDR1 is SGHRS and CDR2 is YFSETQ. This sequence originates from an adult who received the AZD1222 COVID-19 vaccine. V gene TRBV5-1 combines with J gene TRBJ1-2; 7 positions match TRBD1. Sequenced material: peripheral blood, taken 28 days after the second AZD1222 dose. The CDR3 bases are TGCGCCAGCAGCTGGAACAGGGGACAGACGAACTATGGCTACACCTTC. This translates into CASSWNRGQTNYGYTF.